These 9 T cell receptor beta chains were all obtained from the same sample, sequenced in a study of long-term antiretroviral therapy in people with HIV. immunoSEQ v3.0 was run at survey level. TCRdb's copy holds only in-frame clones and misses some; the assay was immunoSEQ multiplex PCR. Of about 24,000 clones in the sample, approximately 88% are singletons; the top ten hold more than 8.5%. The input for sequencing was unsorted PBMCs, taken 1.8 years before starting antiretroviral therapy. The receptors here all came from a man in his fifties or sixties with HIV.

V and J are TRBV7-2 and TRBJ1-2; possibly TRBD1 for D (6 bases). The CDR3 sequence is 15 residues long. Deletions cut 5 bases from V and 0 bases from J, with 13 bases between. CDR1 SGHTA and CDR2 FQGNSA come from the germline V gene. CDR3 sequence (DNA): TGTGCCAGCAGCCCCCGGGGGCCAGCTAACTATGGCTACACCTTC. Its translation: CASSPRGPANYGYTF.

CDR3 DNA: TGTGCCAGCAGCTTAACTTCAGGGTCTGCCACCGGGGAGCTGTTTTTT. This sequence encodes CASSLTSGSATGELFF. J is TRBJ2-2 and V is TRBV7-3, with a tentative D call TRBD1 (5 bases). Germline V gives CDR1 SGHTA, CDR2 FQGTGA. With 0 bases removed from V and 4 bases from J, the gap between germline ends came to 12 bases. CDR3 size: 16 residues.

The chain employs TRBV6-6 and TRBJ2-5; D possibly corresponds to TRBD2 (6 bases). The ends were cut back, 0 bases at V and 4 bases at J, with 15 bases in the middle. Germline CDR1 and CDR2: MNHNY and SVGAGI (reference sequence). This CDR3 region has 16 residues. CDR3 coding DNA: TGTGCCAGCAGTTACTCGAAGGGACTTCCAATAGAGACCCAGTACTTC. Residues: CASSYSKGLPIETQYF.

This rearrangement joins TRBV5-4 to TRBJ2-1; 8 positions agree with TRBD1. Germline CDR1 SGHNT, CDR2 YYREEE (reference sequence). V was pared by 6 bases and J by 2 bases, with 10 bases of the junction left unmatched. This CDR3 comprises 16 residues. CDR3 coding DNA: TGTGCCAGCACCACAGGGGGAGGCCCGACCTACAATGAGCAGTTCTTC. This translates into CASTTGGGPTYNEQFF.

The gene calls are TRBV5-1 and TRBJ2-7, with TRBD1 matching over 9 bases. J gave up 5 bases and V 4 bases, and 10 bases lay outside the gene matches. CDR3 size: 15 residues. Germline V lookup: CDR1 SGHRS, CDR2 YFSETQ. The CDR3 region has the DNA TGCGCCAGCAGCCGAGCCGGGACAGGGCTCCACGAGCAGTACTTC. Its protein product is CASSRAGTGLHEQYF.

The chain carries TRBV7-3 and TRBJ2-3; 15 bases align to TRBD2. Germline V lookup: CDR1 SGHTA, CDR2 FQGTGA. The junction had 7 bases not matched to a gene; V was cut back by 2 bases and J by 4 bases. This CDR3 has 18 residues. As DNA, the CDR3 is TGTGCCAGCAGCTTAGGACTAGCGGGAGGGCCCGGGGCAGATACGCAGTATTTT. Its protein is CASSLGLAGGPGADTQYF.

This chain connects TRBV2 to TRBJ2-1, with D possibly TRBD2 on 5 matching bases. Deletions cut 6 bases from V and 9 bases from J, with 24 bases between. The CDR3 extends over 16 amino acids. Germline CDR1 is SNHLY and CDR2 is FYNNEI. CDR3 protein: CASSPQPGKRGGEQFF. CDR3 nucleotides: TGTGCCAGCAGCCCACAACCGGGAAAGAGAGGTGGTGAGCAGTTCTTC.

The CDR3 reads CASSIVGGAGANVLTF. CDR3 coding DNA: TGTGCCAGTAGTATAGTCGGGGGCGCTGGGGCCAACGTCCTGACTTTC. The chain links TRBV19 to TRBJ2-6; D might be TRBD1 or TRBD2, each matching 6 bases. The CDR3 has 16 residues. Germline loops: CDR1 LNHDA, CDR2 SQIVND (reference sequence). Deletions cut 1 base from V and 2 bases from J, with 9 bases between. The full variable domain, its missing parts supplied by reference TRBV19 and TRBJ2-6, is DGGITQSPKYLFRKEGQNVTLSCEQNLNHDAMYWYRQDPGQGLRLIYYSQIVNDFQKGDIAEGYSVSREKKESFPLTVTSAQKNPTAFYLCASSIVGGAGANVLTFGAGSRLTVL.

The chain uses TRBV10-3 and TRBJ1-1, with 9 bases matching TRBD1. Trimming at V came to 2 bases and at J to 5 bases, leaving 6 bases not matched to a gene. This CDR3 comprises 15 residues. Germline V gives CDR1 ENHRY, CDR2 SYGVKD. In nucleotides, the CDR3 is TGTGCCATCAGTGAGCCCCGGGACAGGGTAACTGAAGCTTTCTTT. This translates into CAISEPRDRVTEAFF.